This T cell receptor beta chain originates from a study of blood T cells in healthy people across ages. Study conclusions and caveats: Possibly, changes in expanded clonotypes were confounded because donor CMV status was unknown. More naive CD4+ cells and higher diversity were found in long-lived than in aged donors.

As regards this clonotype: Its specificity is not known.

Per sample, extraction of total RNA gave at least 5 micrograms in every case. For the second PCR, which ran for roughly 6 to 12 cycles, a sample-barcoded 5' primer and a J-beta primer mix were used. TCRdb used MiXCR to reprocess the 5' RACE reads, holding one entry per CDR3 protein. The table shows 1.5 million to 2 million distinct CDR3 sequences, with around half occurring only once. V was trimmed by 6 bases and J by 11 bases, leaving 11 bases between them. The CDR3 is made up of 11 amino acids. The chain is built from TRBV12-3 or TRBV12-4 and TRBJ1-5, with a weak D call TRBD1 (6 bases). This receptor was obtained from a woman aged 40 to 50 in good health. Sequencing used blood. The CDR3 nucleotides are TGTGCCAGCAGCCGAGGGGGGTCCCAGCATTTT. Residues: CASSRGGSQHF.